The 18 T cell receptor beta chains below come from one sample, sequenced in a study of cytotoxic CD8 clonotypes in ibrutinib-treated CLL. TCRdb keeps only in-frame clones here, not all; method: immunoSEQ multiplex PCR. Among about 330,000 clones listed, approximately 67% were seen once. Source: PBMCs, taken after 36 months of ibrutinib treatment. The receptors here all came from a human donor with chronic lymphocytic leukemia.

The gene calls are TRBV5-1 and TRBJ1-1, with TRBD1 matching 10 bases. V lost 4 bases, J lost 3 bases, and 6 bases stayed unmatched. CDR1 SGHRS and CDR2 YFSETQ come from the germline V gene. CDR3 length: 15 residues. CDR3 region: CASSTGTGEDTEAFF. In DNA, the CDR3 is TGCGCCAGCAGCACCGGGACAGGGGAGGACACTGAAGCTTTCTTT.

CDR3 sequence (DNA): TGTGCCAGCAGTGCGACTATGAACACTGAAGCTTTCTTT. Translating it yields CASSATMNTEAFF. This chain connects TRBV2 to TRBJ1-1; D is undetermined. Deletions cut 4 bases from V and 0 bases from J, with 6 bases between. In germline, CDR1 is SNHLY, CDR2 FYNNEI. This CDR3 has 13 residues.

The genes are TRBV28 and TRBJ2-5; 8 nucleotides match TRBD2. Trimming at V came to 3 bases and at J to 5 bases, leaving 8 bases not matched to a gene. The germline CDR1 and CDR2 sequences are MDHEN and SYDVKM. The CDR3 runs 15 residues. The CDR3 DNA is TGTGCCAGCAGTTTCGGCGGGGGGCGCGGGGAGACCCAGTACTTC. It codes for CASSFGGGRGETQYF.

J is TRBJ1-1 and V is TRBV6-5, with D possibly matching TRBD1 (5 bases). CDR1 and CDR2 (germline): MNHEY, SVGAGI. The CDR3 contains 13 residues. V was cut by 6 bases and J by 11 bases, with 19 bases left in between. The CDR3 loop is CASRPYGAKGAFF. CDR3 in DNA: TGTGCCAGCAGGCCGTACGGGGCCAAGGGGGCTTTCTTT.

This chain links TRBV6-1 with TRBJ1-1; the D is unclear. This CDR3 has 14 residues. Germline V gene data show CDR1 as MNHNS and CDR2 as SASEGT. Trimming left V 4 bases short and J 8 bases short, with 17 bases between. CDR3 protein: CASSGTARNLEAFF. The CDR3 DNA sequence: TGTGCCAGCAGTGGAACGGCGAGGAACCTCGAAGCTTTCTTT.

The chain couples TRBV7-3 to TRBJ2-5; D possibly corresponds to TRBD2 (6 bases). CDR3 length: 15 amino acids. Deletions cut 2 bases from V and 2 bases from J, with 12 bases between. Germline V gene sequence: CDR1 SGHTA, CDR2 FQGTGA. The CDR3 region is CASSLWGGSQETQYF. For the CDR3, the DNA is TGTGCCAGCAGCTTATGGGGAGGATCGCAAGAGACCCAGTACTTC.

The V and J genes are TRBV5-1 and TRBJ2-1; D may be TRBD1 (5 bases). From germline, CDR1 is SGHRS and CDR2 YFSETQ. The CDR3 covers 14 residues. Trimming removed 0 bases from V and 6 bases from J, with 10 bases in between. CDR3 in DNA: TGCGCCAGCAGCTTGGGCAGGGCGGCCAATGAGCAGTTCTTC. The encoded protein is CASSLGRAANEQFF.

The CDR3 protein is CASRDRTGDNEKLFF. CDR3 DNA sequence: TGTGCCAGCAGGGATCGGACAGGGGATAATGAAAAACTGTTTTTT. J is TRBJ1-4 and V is TRBV2, with 9 bases that match TRBD1. The V gene end was trimmed by 6 bases and the J gene end by 4 bases; junction bases not matched to a gene: 6. CDR1 and CDR2 (germline): SNHLY, FYNNEI. This CDR3 is 15 amino acids long.

The chain has TRBV7-2 and TRBJ2-1; perhaps TRBD2 as D (6 bases). CDR1 SGHTA and CDR2 FQGNSA come from the germline V gene. The CDR3 totals 17 residues. V gave up 6 bases and J gave up 1 base, with 19 bases separating them. The CDR3 is CASRGRRATISYNEQFF. The CDR3, as DNA: TGTGCCAGCAGAGGCAGGAGGGCGACTATTTCCTACAATGAGCAGTTCTTC.

The rearrangement links TRBV5-4 to TRBJ2-7; D might be TRBD1 (6 bases). The germline V and J ends were trimmed by 4 bases and 0 bases, with 11 bases remaining between them. The germline V gene encodes CDR1 SGHNT and CDR2 YYREEE (reference sequence). This CDR3 is 14 amino acids long. The CDR3 loop reads CASSPGATSYEQYF. DNA for the CDR3: TGTGCCAGCAGCCCAGGGGCAACCTCCTACGAGCAGTACTTC.

This clone was counted only a few times. V and J are TRBV12-5 and TRBJ1-5; the D gene is possibly TRBD1 (6 bases). CDR1 is LGHNT and CDR2 is FRNRAP in the germline V gene. Trimming stripped 1 base from V and 0 bases from J, with 7 bases between. CDR3 length: 15 amino acids. The CDR3 loop is CASGLGTVSNQPQHF. The CDR3 DNA reads as TGTGCTAGTGGTTTGGGGACAGTTAGCAATCAGCCCCAGCATTTT.

The sample holds a few counts of this clone. The chain employs TRBV7-2 and TRBJ2-7, with TRBD1 matching 8 bases. The germline gives CDR1 SGHTA, CDR2 FQGNSA. V lost 1 base, J lost 2 bases, and 13 bases stayed unmatched. The CDR3 contains 18 residues. In DNA form, the CDR3 reads TGTGCCAGCAGCTTAGATGGTACAGGGGGAGCCCACCCCTACGAGCAGTACTTC. Its translation: CASSLDGTGGAHPYEQYF.

The chain links TRBV19 to TRBJ2-3; D remains unclear. The V gene's germline CDR1 is LNHDA and CDR2 SQIVND (reference sequence). This CDR3 is built from 13 residues. Deletions cut 4 bases from V and 10 bases from J, with 15 bases between. This chain's CDR3 is CASSKVIGSAQYF. CDR3 DNA sequence: TGTGCCAGTAGTAAGGTGATCGGTTCGGCGCAGTATTTT. Filled out from reference TRBV19 and TRBJ2-3, the complete variable domain reads DGGITQSPKYLFRKEGQNVTLSCEQNLNHDAMYWYRQDPGQGLRLIYYSQIVNDFQKGDIAEGYSVSREKKESFPLTVTSAQKNPTAFYLCASSKVIGSAQYFGPGTRLTVL.

This chain links TRBV4-1 with TRBJ2-7, with unresolved D. The CDR3 is 15 amino acids. Germline values: CDR1 MGHRA, CDR2 YSYEKL. Trimming left V 0 bases short and J 2 bases short, with 11 bases between. CDR3 loop: CASSQDSPAAYEQYF. Here the CDR3 DNA reads TGCGCCAGCAGCCAAGACTCACCAGCCGCCTACGAGCAGTACTTC.

This clone was observed a handful of times. The rearrangement joins TRBV29-1 to TRBJ2-5, with TRBD2 as a possible D gene (6 bases). V was shortened by 7 bases and J by 4 bases, with 13 bases between the two germline ends. Germline loops: CDR1 SQVTM, CDR2 ANQGSEA. The CDR3 is 12 residues long. The CDR3 DNA reads TGCAGCGCTGGAGGGAAGGTAGAGACCCAGTACTTC. The encoded protein is CSAGGKVETQYF.

The table lists this clone with a few counts. V is TRBV6-6 and J is TRBJ1-5; D gene unclear. V lost 6 bases, J lost 5 bases, and 8 bases lay in between. The CDR3 extends over 12 amino acids. CDR1 is MNHNY, CDR2 SVGAGI, per germline (reference sequence). This chain's CDR3 is CASRDLDQPQHF. The CDR3 region has the DNA TGTGCCAGCAGGGACCTTGATCAGCCCCAGCATTTT.

The V and J genes are TRBV6-6 and TRBJ2-7; D call uncertain. V lost 8 bases, J lost 9 bases, and 20 bases lay in between. Germline-derived CDR1 and CDR2 are MNHNY and SVGAGI (reference sequence). This CDR3 has 13 residues. In DNA, the CDR3 is TGTGCCAGCGCCAGCGCGGTTGCTACGGGGCAGTACTTC. Amino acids: CASASAVATGQYF.

This clone is a singleton in its sample. CDR3 in amino acids: CASGWKKNNEQFF. The CDR3 nucleotides are TGTGCCAGCGGGTGGAAGAAAAACAATGAGCAGTTCTTC. The chain recombines TRBV28 with TRBJ2-1; unclear D gene. V was pared by 8 bases and J by 5 bases, with 13 bases between. Germline CDR1 and CDR2: MDHEN and SYDVKM. CDR3 size: 13 residues. The variable domain in full, with the rest retrieved from reference TRBV28 and TRBJ2-1, is DVKVTQSSRYLVKRTGEKVFLECVQDMDHENMFWYRQDPGLGLRLIYFSYDVKMKEKGDIPEGYSVSREKKERFSLILESASTNQTSMYLCASGWKKNNEQFFGPGTRLTVL.